This T cell receptor (beta chain) appears in the sequencing data of a study of beta chain features in type 1 diabetes. This clone was detected a few times. The target antigen is unknown. The study, taken as a whole, reports: Type 1 diabetes patients showed a moderate but significant shortening of TCRB CDR3s in all four CD4+ subsets.

The CDR3 is made up of 15 amino acids. The V gene end was trimmed by 2 bases and the J gene end by 4 bases; junction bases not matched to a gene: 4. Germline V gives CDR1 MNHEY, CDR2 SVGAGI. Expressed TCRB transcripts were sequenced, since all the RNA that had been isolated was reverse transcribed. TCRdb's copy holds only in-frame clones and misses some; the assay was immunoSEQ multiplex PCR. The table includes roughly 220,000 clones, under 20% detected once. V and J are TRBV6-5 and TRBJ2-7, with 11 bases matching TRBD1. Sequenced input: naive CD4+ T cells from blood. This TCR was sampled from a man aged 30 to 39 with type 1 diabetes. Here the CDR3 DNA reads TGTGCCAGCAGTTACACCGGGACAGGGGGTTACGAGCAGTACTTC. It yields the protein CASSYTGTGGYEQYF.